This T cell receptor beta chain comes out of a study of blood T cell repertoires in COVID-19. Study as a whole: The analysed material was cDNA or gDNA that came from T cells, B-cell-depleted T cells, or PBMCs.

The CDR3 has 15 amino acids. Germline lookup yields CDR1 LGHDT and CDR2 YNNKEL (reference sequence). V was pared by 2 bases and J by 6 bases, with 13 bases between. In the original processing: From reference gene primer amplification, estimates of nucleated cell counts were derived. Generated by immunoSEQ multiplex PCR, the TCRdb table keeps only in-frame clones and is missing some. Clone size and the V and J calls come from that table; the DNA yielded D and trimming. The sample has 200,000 or so clones; around 90% are singletons. Sequenced input: PBMCs or T cells enriched from blood (not recorded which). The V and J genes are TRBV3-1 (or the pseudogene TRBV3-2) and TRBJ1-4; D is perhaps TRBD1 (6 bases). This clonotype originated in a woman aged 25 to 39 who had recovered from COVID-19. This CDR3 is CASSQMTGAHEKLFF. In DNA, the CDR3 is TGTGCCAGCAGCCAAATGACAGGTGCTCATGAAAAACTGTTTTTT.